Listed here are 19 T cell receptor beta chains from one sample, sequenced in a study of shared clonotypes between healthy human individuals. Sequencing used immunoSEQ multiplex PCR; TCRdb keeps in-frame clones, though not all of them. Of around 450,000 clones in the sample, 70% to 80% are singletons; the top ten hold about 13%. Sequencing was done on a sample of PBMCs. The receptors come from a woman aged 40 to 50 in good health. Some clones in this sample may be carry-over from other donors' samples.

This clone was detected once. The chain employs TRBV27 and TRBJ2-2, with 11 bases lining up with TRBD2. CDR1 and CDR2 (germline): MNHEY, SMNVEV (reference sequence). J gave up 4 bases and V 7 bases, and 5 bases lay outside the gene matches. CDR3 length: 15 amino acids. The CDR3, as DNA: TGTGCCAGCACCCTACTAGCGGGAGCCACCGGGGAGCTGTTTTTT. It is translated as CASTLLAGATGELFF.

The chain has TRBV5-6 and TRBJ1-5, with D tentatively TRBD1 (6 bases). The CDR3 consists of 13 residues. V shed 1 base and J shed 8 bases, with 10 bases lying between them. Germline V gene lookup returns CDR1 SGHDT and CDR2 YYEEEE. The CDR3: CASSLNRVKPQHF. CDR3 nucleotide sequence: TGTGCCAGCAGCTTGAACAGGGTGAAGCCCCAGCATTTT.

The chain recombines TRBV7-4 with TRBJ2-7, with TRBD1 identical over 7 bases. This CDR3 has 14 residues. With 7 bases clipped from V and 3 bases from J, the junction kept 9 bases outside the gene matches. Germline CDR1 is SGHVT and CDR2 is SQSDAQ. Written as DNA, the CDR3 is TGTGCCAGCACCGACGTGAGACAGGGCTACGAGCAGTACTTC. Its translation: CASTDVRQGYEQYF. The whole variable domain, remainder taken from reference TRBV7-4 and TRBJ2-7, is GAGVSQSPRYKVAKRGRDVALRCDSISGHVTLYWYRQTLGQGSEVLTYSQSDAQRDKSGRPSGRFSAERPERSVSTLKIQRTEQGDSAVYLCASTDVRQGYEQYFGPGTRLTVT.

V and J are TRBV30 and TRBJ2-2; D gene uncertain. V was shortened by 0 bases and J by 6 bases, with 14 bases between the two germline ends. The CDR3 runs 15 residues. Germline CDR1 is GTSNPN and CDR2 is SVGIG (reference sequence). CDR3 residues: CAWSVGRAHSGELFF. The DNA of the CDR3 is TGTGCCTGGAGTGTGGGAAGGGCACACTCCGGGGAGCTGTTTTTT.

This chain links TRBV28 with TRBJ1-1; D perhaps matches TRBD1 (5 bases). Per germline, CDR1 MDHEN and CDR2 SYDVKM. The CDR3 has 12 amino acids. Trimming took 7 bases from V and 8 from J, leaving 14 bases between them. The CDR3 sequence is CASNIREREAFF. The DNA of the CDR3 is TGTGCCAGCAACATCAGGGAGCGCGAAGCTTTCTTT.

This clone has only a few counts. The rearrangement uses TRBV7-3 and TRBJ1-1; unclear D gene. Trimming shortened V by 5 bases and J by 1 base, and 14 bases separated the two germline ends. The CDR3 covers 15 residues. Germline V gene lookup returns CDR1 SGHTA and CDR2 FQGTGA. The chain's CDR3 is CASSLMARGNTEAFF. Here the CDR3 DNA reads TGTGCCAGCAGCCTTATGGCCCGGGGGAACACTGAAGCTTTCTTT.

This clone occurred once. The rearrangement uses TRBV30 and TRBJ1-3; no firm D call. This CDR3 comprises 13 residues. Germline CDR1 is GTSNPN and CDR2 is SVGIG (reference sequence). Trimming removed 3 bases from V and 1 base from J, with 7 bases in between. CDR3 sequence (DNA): TGTGCCTGGAGGCCGGCGTCTGGAAACACCATATATTTT. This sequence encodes CAWRPASGNTIYF.

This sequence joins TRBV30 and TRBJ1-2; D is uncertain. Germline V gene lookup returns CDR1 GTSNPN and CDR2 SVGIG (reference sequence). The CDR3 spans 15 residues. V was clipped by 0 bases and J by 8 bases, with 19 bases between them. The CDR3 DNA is TGTGCCTGGAGTGTACGGGGAGGGTCCGGCCGGGGCTACACCTTC. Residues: CAWSVRGGSGRGYTF.

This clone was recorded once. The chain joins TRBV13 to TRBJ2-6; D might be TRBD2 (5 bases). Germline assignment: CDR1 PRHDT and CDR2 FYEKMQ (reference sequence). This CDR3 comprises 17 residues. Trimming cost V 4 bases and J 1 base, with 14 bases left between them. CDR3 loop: CASSSPSGNSGANVLTF. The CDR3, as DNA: TGTGCCAGCAGCTCCCCATCGGGAAATTCTGGGGCCAACGTCCTGACTTTC.

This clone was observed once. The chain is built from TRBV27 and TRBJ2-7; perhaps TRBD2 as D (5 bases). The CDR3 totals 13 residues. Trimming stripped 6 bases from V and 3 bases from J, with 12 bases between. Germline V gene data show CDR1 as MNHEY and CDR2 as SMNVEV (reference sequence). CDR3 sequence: CASSLGLYYEQYF. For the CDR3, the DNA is TGTGCCAGCAGCCTCGGACTCTACTACGAGCAGTACTTC.

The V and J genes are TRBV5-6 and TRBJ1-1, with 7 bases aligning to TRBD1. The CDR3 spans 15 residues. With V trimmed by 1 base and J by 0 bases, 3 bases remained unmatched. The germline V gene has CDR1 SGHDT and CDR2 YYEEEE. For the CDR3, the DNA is TGTGCCAGCAGCTTGCAGGGGGGATTGAACACTGAAGCTTTCTTT. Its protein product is CASSLQGGLNTEAFF.

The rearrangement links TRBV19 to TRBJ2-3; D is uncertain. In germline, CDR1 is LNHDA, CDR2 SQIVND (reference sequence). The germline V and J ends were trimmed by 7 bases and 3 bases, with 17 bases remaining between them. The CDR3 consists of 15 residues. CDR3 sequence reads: CASTNNPAKTDTQYF. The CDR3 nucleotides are TGTGCCAGTACCAACAACCCAGCTAAAACAGATACGCAGTATTTT.

CDR3 sequence reads: CASSPRTSGGKDEQYF. Written as DNA, the CDR3 is TGTGCCAGTAGCCCCCGGACTAGCGGAGGAAAGGACGAGCAGTACTTC. The chain has TRBV19 and TRBJ2-7; TRBD2 aligns across 10 bases. Losses at the gene ends were 6 bases for V and 5 bases for J; bases not matched to a gene: 13. The germline V gene has CDR1 LNHDA and CDR2 SQIVND (reference sequence). CDR3 size: 16 residues.

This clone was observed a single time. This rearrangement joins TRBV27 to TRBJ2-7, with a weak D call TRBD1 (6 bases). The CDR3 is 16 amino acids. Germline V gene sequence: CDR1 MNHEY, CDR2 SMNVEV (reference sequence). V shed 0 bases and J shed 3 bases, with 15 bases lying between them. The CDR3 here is CASSLSGANLLYEQYF. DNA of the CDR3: TGTGCCAGCAGTTTATCGGGGGCAAATCTCCTCTACGAGCAGTACTTC.

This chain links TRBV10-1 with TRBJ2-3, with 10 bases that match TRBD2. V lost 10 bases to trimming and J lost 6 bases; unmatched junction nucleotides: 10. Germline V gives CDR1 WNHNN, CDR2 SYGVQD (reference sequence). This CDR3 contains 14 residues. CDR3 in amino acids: CAKESGRAEDTQYF. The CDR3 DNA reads TGCGCCAAAGAAAGCGGGAGGGCAGAGGATACGCAGTATTTT.

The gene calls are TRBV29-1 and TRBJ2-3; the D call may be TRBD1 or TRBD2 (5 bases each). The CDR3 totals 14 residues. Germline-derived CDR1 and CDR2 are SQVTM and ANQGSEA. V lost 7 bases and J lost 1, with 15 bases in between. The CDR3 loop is CSAEPGLGTDTQYF. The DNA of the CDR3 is TGCAGCGCCGAGCCGGGGCTGGGCACAGATACGCAGTATTTT.

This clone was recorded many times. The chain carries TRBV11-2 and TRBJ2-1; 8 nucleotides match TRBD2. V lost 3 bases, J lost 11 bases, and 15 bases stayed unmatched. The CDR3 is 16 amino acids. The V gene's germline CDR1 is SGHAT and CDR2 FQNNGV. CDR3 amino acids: CASSLLRGRTTPKQFF. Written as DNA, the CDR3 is TGTGCCAGCAGCTTGCTCCGCGGGAGGACTACTCCTAAGCAGTTCTTC.

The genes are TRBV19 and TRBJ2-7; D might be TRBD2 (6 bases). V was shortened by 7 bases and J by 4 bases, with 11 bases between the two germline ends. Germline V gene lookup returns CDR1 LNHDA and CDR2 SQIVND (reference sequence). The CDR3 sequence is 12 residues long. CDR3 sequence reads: CASNTGGYEQYF. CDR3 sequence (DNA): TGTGCCAGTAACACCGGGGGTTACGAGCAGTACTTC.

The chain's CDR3 is CASSFNVNRYEQYF. The CDR3 DNA reads TGTGCCAGCAGCTTTAACGTAAACCGCTACGAGCAGTACTTC. The V and J genes are TRBV5-4 and TRBJ2-7; D is unclear. The CDR3 covers 14 residues. Germline V gives CDR1 SGHNT, CDR2 YYREEE (reference sequence). Trimming took 2 bases from V and 3 from J, leaving 12 bases between them.